This T cell receptor beta chain emerged from a study of T cell changes during pregnancy in multiple sclerosis. Per germline, CDR1 SGHRS and CDR2 YFSETQ. CDR3 size: 19 residues. Trimming at V came to 1 base and at J to 0 bases, leaving 8 bases not matched to a gene. Method: immunoSEQ multiplex PCR; TCRdb's copy keeps in-frame clones and lacks some. The data contain 100,000 to 150,000 clones, around 93% of them singletons. This chain joins TRBV5-1 and TRBJ2-3; 13 bases map to TRBD2. The sample in question was peripheral blood, obtained before pregnancy. This clonotype originated in a female donor with multiple sclerosis, enrolled in a pregnancy study. In DNA form, the CDR3 reads TGCGCCAGCAGCTTGTTGGGACTAGCGGGGACCCTTAGCACAGATACGCAGTATTTT. Its protein product is CASSLLGLAGTLSTDTQYF.